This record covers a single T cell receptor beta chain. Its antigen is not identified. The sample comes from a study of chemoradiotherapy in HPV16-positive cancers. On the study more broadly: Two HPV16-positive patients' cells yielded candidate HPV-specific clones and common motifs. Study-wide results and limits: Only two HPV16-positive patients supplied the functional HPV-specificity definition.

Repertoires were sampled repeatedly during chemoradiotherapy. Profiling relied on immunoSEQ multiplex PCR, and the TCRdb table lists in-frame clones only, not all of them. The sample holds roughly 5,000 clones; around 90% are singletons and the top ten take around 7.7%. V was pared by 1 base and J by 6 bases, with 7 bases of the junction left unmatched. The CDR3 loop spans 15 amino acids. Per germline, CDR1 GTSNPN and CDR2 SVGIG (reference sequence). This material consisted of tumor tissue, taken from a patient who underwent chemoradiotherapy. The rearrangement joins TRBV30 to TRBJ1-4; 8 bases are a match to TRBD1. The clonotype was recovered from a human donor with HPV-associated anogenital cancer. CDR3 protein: CAWSGNRGADEKLFF. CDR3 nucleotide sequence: TGTGCCTGGAGTGGAAACAGGGGGGCAGATGAAAAACTGTTTTTT.